Shown below are 15 T cell receptor beta chains from a single sample sequenced in a study of blood T cell repertoires in COVID-19. The data were produced by immunoSEQ multiplex PCR, yet TCRdb's version contains in-frame clones alone and is incomplete. The data contain about 280,000 clones, approximately 82% of them singletons. The sample consisted of PBMCs or T cells enriched from blood (not recorded which). The receptors shown here come from a man in his forties or fifties who had been exposed to COVID-19.

The chain recombines TRBV5-8 with TRBJ2-7; the match to TRBD1 covers 12 bases. The CDR3 covers 15 residues. Unmatched junction bases numbered 7, after V lost 4 bases and J lost 5 bases. Germline V gene data show CDR1 as SGHTS and CDR2 as YDEGEE. CDR3 region: CASSQPGQGADEQYF. In DNA, the CDR3 is TGTGCCAGCAGCCAACCGGGACAGGGGGCGGACGAGCAGTACTTC.

The chain employs TRBV19 and TRBJ1-5, with a weak D call TRBD1 (5 bases). Trimming took 4 bases from V and 7 from J, leaving 20 bases between them. The CDR3 runs 16 residues. From germline, CDR1 is LNHDA and CDR2 SQIVND (reference sequence). The CDR3 loop is CASSKNSGSRVQPQHF. The CDR3, as DNA: TGTGCCAGTAGTAAAAACTCAGGGTCCAGGGTACAGCCCCAGCATTTT.

The chain links TRBV18 to TRBJ2-7, with 8 bases lining up with TRBD2. Germline V CDR1 and CDR2: KGHSH, LQKENI. The CDR3 extends over 13 amino acids. The V segment lost 2 bases and the J segment 6 bases; nucleotides outside the gene matches: 3. The CDR3 sequence is CASSPLAGSEQYF. The DNA for the CDR3 is TGTGCCAGCTCACCATTAGCGGGATCCGAGCAGTACTTC.

The rearrangement joins TRBV27 to TRBJ2-3; D remains unclear. This CDR3 is built from 12 residues. Trimming took 9 bases from V and 2 from J, leaving 9 bases between them. The germline gives CDR1 MNHEY, CDR2 SMNVEV (reference sequence). The CDR3 DNA sequence: TGTGCCAGGACACCCATCACAGATACGCAGTATTTT. The encoded protein is CARTPITDTQYF.

The chain is built from TRBV9 and TRBJ1-1; 7 positions match TRBD1. The CDR3 totals 15 residues. J was trimmed by 5 bases and V by 0 bases; bases with no gene match: 7. Looked up from germline, CDR1 is SGDLS and CDR2 is YYNGEE. This CDR3 is CASSVATGWGTEAFF. The CDR3 nucleotides are TGTGCCAGCAGCGTAGCGACAGGGTGGGGTACTGAAGCTTTCTTT. Complete variable domain (other parts from reference TRBV9 and TRBJ1-1): DSGVTQTPKHLITATGQRVTLRCSPRSGDLSVYWYQQSLDQGLQFLIQYYNGEERAKGNILERFSAQQFPDLHSELNLSSLELGDSALYFCASSVATGWGTEAFFGQGTRLTVV.

The rearrangement joins TRBV29-1 to TRBJ2-2; TRBD2 is a possible D gene (6 bases). Trimming removed 4 bases at V and 5 bases at J, with 14 bases between. The length of the CDR3 is 14 residues. Germline V lookup: CDR1 SQVTM, CDR2 ANQGSEA. The CDR3 protein is CSVVAGPLTGELFF. The CDR3 DNA reads as TGCAGCGTTGTCGCGGGGCCCTTAACCGGGGAGCTGTTTTTT.

J is TRBJ2-5 and V is TRBV5-1; D call uncertain. Germline V gene data show CDR1 as SGHRS and CDR2 as YFSETQ. V was trimmed by 4 bases and J by 5 bases, leaving 9 bases between them. CDR3 length equals 12 residues. This CDR3 reads CASSRIRETQYF. The CDR3 coding sequence is TGCGCCAGCAGCCGGATCAGGGAGACCCAGTACTTC.

The chain uses TRBV10-1 and TRBJ2-7, with TRBD2 matching 8 bases. V shed 2 bases, J shed 2 bases, and the junction held 8 bases outside the gene matches. Germline CDR1 WNHNN, CDR2 SYGVQD (reference sequence). The CDR3 sequence is 16 residues long. In DNA form, the CDR3 reads TGCGCCAGCAGTGAGATGGTGAGCGGGAGCCCCTACGAGCAGTACTTC. This sequence encodes CASSEMVSGSPYEQYF.

In its sample, this clone was seen once. V and J are TRBV30 and TRBJ2-3, with 9 bases aligning to TRBD2. Germline CDR1 and CDR2: GTSNPN and SVGIG (reference sequence). V lost 0 bases and J lost 5; bases outside the gene matches: 18. The CDR3 is made up of 19 amino acids. CDR3 nucleotides: TGTGCCTGGAGTGTCTACAATACACTTAGCGGGAGAGGGGGAGATACGCAGTATTTT. Amino acid sequence: CAWSVYNTLSGRGGDTQYF.

This rearrangement joins TRBV5-6 to TRBJ1-2, with unresolved D. The CDR3 extends over 14 amino acids. Germline V gene lookup returns CDR1 SGHDT and CDR2 YYEEEE. The V end was cut by 2 bases, the J end by 8 bases, with 16 bases between. The CDR3 reads CASSLEGMARGYTF. The CDR3 nucleotides read TGTGCCAGCAGCTTAGAGGGAATGGCCCGCGGCTACACCTTC.

The CDR3 sequence is CASRLRPNTGGDGYTF. CDR3 in DNA: TGTGCCAGTAGACTCCGACCTAATACAGGGGGCGACGGCTACACCTTC. The chain carries TRBV19 and TRBJ1-2; TRBD1 agrees at 9 bases. V lost 6 bases to trimming and J lost 8 bases; unmatched junction nucleotides: 16. The germline V gene has CDR1 LNHDA and CDR2 SQIVND (reference sequence). This CDR3 is built from 16 residues.

This clone was seen more than once but under ten times. This chain links TRBV2 with TRBJ2-3; weak D call: TRBD2 (6 bases). The V gene lost 8 bases and the J gene lost 8 bases, with 17 bases spanning the gap. From germline, CDR1 is SNHLY and CDR2 FYNNEI. CDR3 length equals 13 residues. The CDR3: CASGASDGGTQYF. As DNA, the CDR3 is TGTGCCAGCGGGGCTAGCGATGGGGGTACGCAGTATTTT.

This clone was recorded many times. The V call is TRBV6-5, the J call TRBJ2-7; perhaps TRBD1 as D (6 bases). With 6 bases removed from V and 4 bases from J, the gap between germline ends came to 13 bases. The CDR3 runs 13 residues. The V gene's germline CDR1 is MNHEY and CDR2 SVGAGI. The CDR3 DNA reads as TGTGCCAGCAGAAACCCAGGGGTATACGAGCAGTACTTC. Protein: CASRNPGVYEQYF.

The rearrangement links TRBV14 to TRBJ2-4; 9 bases line up with TRBD2. CDR3 length: 15 residues. J was trimmed by 7 bases and V by 0 bases; bases with no gene match: 4. The V gene's germline CDR1 is SGHDN and CDR2 FVKESK. The CDR3 is CASSQDRGLANIQYF. The CDR3 DNA reads as TGTGCCAGCAGCCAAGATCGTGGACTAGCGAACATTCAGTACTTC.

The V gene is TRBV9, the J gene TRBJ2-7, with D perhaps TRBD1 (6 bases). Germline V gives CDR1 SGDLS, CDR2 YYNGEE. The CDR3 runs to 14 residues. The germline V and J ends were trimmed by 4 bases and 4 bases, with 15 bases remaining between them. For the CDR3, the DNA is TGTGCCAGCAGCCCTACGGACAGTGGGTACGAGCAGTACTTC. This translates into CASSPTDSGYEQYF.